The 10 T cell receptor beta chains listed next were all sequenced from one sample in a study of T cell responses to AZD1222 COVID-19 vaccine. Profiling relied on immunoSEQ multiplex PCR, and the TCRdb table lists in-frame clones only, not all of them. Of some 120,000 clones in the sample, roughly 84% were seen once. Source: peripheral blood, taken on day 0 of AZD1222 vaccination. These receptors were obtained from an adult in good health.

The CDR3: CASSYTFTSLDTQYF. Written as DNA, the CDR3 is TGTGCCAGCAGTTACACCTTCACTAGCTTAGATACGCAGTATTTT. The V call is TRBV6-5, the J call TRBJ2-3, with D possibly TRBD2 on 6 matching bases. V was pared by 2 bases and J by 5 bases, with 14 bases between. The germline V gene encodes CDR1 MNHEY and CDR2 SVGAGI. The CDR3 has 15 residues.

The genes are TRBV23-1 and TRBJ1-5; 7 bases fit TRBD1. TRBV23-1 is identified as an open reading frame with a role that is uncertain. The ends lost 4 bases at V and 5 bases at J; junction bases unmatched: 17. The CDR3 extends over 18 amino acids. CDR3 sequence reads: CASSPPSPDRDEDQPQHF. CDR3 sequence (DNA): TGCGCCAGCAGTCCCCCTAGTCCTGACAGGGACGAGGATCAGCCCCAGCATTTT.

The rearrangement links TRBV7-9 to TRBJ1-1, with D possibly being TRBD1 (6 bases). This CDR3 spans 14 amino acids. Per the germline V gene, CDR1 is SEHNR and CDR2 is FQNEAQ (reference sequence). Trimming cost V 0 bases and J 6 bases, with 11 bases left between them. The CDR3 protein is CASSLAGGRAEAFF. The CDR3 nucleotides are TGTGCCAGCAGCTTAGCGGGGGGCCGGGCTGAAGCTTTCTTT.

This chain joins TRBV9 and TRBJ2-1; TRBD2 matches 11 bases. With V trimmed by 7 bases and J by 7 bases, 7 bases remained unmatched. The germline CDR1 and CDR2 sequences are SGDLS and YYNGEE. CDR3 length: 14 amino acids. CDR3 coding DNA: TGTGCCAGCGCGGGACTAGCGGAACTGAATGAGCAGTTCTTC. Translated, it gives CASAGLAELNEQFF.

V gene TRBV6-5 combines with J gene TRBJ2-1, with TRBD1 matching over 9 bases. The CDR3 has 13 amino acids. Trimming at V came to 7 bases and at J to 2 bases, leaving 0 bases not matched to a gene. The germline CDR1 and CDR2 sequences are MNHEY and SVGAGI. The CDR3: CASNRGPYNEQFF. The CDR3 bases are TGTGCCAGCAACAGGGGGCCCTACAATGAGCAGTTCTTC.

CDR3 sequence reads: CASSSYPSTSASEDTQYF. The CDR3 DNA sequence: TGTGCCAGCAGCTCCTACCCCTCGACTAGCGCCTCCGAAGATACGCAGTATTTT. The gene calls are TRBV7-8 and TRBJ2-3; TRBD2 matches at 8 bases. This CDR3 region has 18 residues. Unmatched junction bases numbered 17, after V lost 4 bases and J lost 5 bases. Germline assignment: CDR1 SGHVS and CDR2 FQNEAQ.

This chain links TRBV11-1 with TRBJ1-1; D is undetermined. V dropped 0 bases and J dropped 3 bases, with 5 bases sitting between them. The CDR3 is 13 amino acids. Germline assignment: CDR1 SGHAT and CDR2 FQDESV (reference sequence). The DNA for the CDR3 is TGTGCCAGCAGCTTAGCCGGCGACACTGAAGCTTTCTTT. Translated: CASSLAGDTEAFF.

The V gene is TRBV5-6, the J gene TRBJ1-5, with D uncertain. This CDR3 contains 13 residues. Germline loops: CDR1 SGHDT, CDR2 YYEEEE. Trimming took off 1 base at V and 5 bases at J, with 7 bases between the two ends. The CDR3 sequence: CASSLQRDQPQHF. In DNA form, the CDR3 reads TGTGCCAGCAGCTTGCAAAGGGATCAGCCCCAGCATTTT.

As for this clone: Germline and junction disagree at one end, which may indicate a read error. The rearrangement uses TRBV10-3 and TRBJ1-5, with unresolved D. The germline CDR1 and CDR2 sequences are ENHRY and SYGVKD. The CDR3 length is 15 residues. The CDR3 loop reads CAISETVPAHQSQHF. The CDR3 coding sequence is TGTGCCATCAGTGAGACCGTCCCTGCTCATCAGTCCCAGCATTTT.

This chain uses TRBV7-9 with TRBJ1-5; D ambiguous. Germline-derived CDR1 and CDR2 are SEHNR and FQNEAQ (reference sequence). This CDR3 spans 16 amino acids. V dropped 6 bases and J dropped 0 bases, with 15 bases sitting between them. In nucleotides, the CDR3 is TGTGCCAGCAGTTCCGCGACCCTTTATAGCAATCAGCCCCAGCATTTT. Its translation is CASSSATLYSNQPQHF. The full variable domain, its missing parts supplied by reference TRBV7-9 and TRBJ1-5, is DTGVSQNPRHKITKRGQNVTFRCDPISEHNRLYWYRQTLGQGPEFLTYFQNEAQLEKSRLLSDRFSAERPKGSFSTLEIQRTEQGDSAMYLCASSSATLYSNQPQHFGDGTRLSIL.